This passage covers 27 T cell receptor beta chains from one sample sequenced in a study of T cells in Graves' hyperthyroidism and ophthalmopathy. TCR beta CDR3 regions were amplified from RNA. The HTBI set primed first-round TCR CDR3 RT-PCR. TCRdb re-analysed the multiplex PCR reads in MiXCR, keeping a single row per CDR3 protein. The sample has about 700,000 distinct CDR3 sequences; just under 45% are singletons. Sequenced input: peripheral blood or thyroid tissue (not recorded which). All receptors come from an adult man with Graves' disease, either hyperthyroidism or ophthalmopathy (not recorded which).

The genes are TRBV7-2 and TRBJ1-5; D not resolved. This CDR3 spans 17 amino acids. Germline V gene lookup returns CDR1 SGHTA and CDR2 FQGNSA. Trimming pared 5 bases from V and 0 bases from J, leaving 17 bases between. The chain's CDR3 is CASSQEGAGTSNQPQHF. CDR3 nucleotide sequence: TGTGCCAGCAGCCAAGAAGGCGCAGGTACTAGCAATCAGCCCCAGCATTTT.

The V and J genes are TRBV20-1 and TRBJ1-1, with a weak D call TRBD1 (6 bases). Trimming took 5 bases from V and 0 from J, leaving 13 bases between them. The CDR3 consists of 14 residues. Germline values: CDR1 DFQATT, CDR2 SNEGSKA (reference sequence). The CDR3 sequence: CSAGRTAMNTEAFF. The CDR3 DNA reads as TGCAGTGCTGGCCGGACAGCTATGAACACTGAAGCTTTCTTT.

Details on this clonotype: It is likely a read error, because the conserved phenylalanine at the end of the CDR3 is missing. The gene calls are TRBV5-1 and TRBJ1-2, with a possible D match to TRBD1 (5 bases). CDR3 size: 13 residues. The germline V gene has CDR1 SGHRS and CDR2 YFSETQ. The CDR3 DNA reads TGTGCCAGCAGCTTAGAGGGACTAGGTGGCTACACCCTC. It translates to CASSLEGLGGYTL.

This clonotype has ten or more counts. V gene TRBV7-2 combines with J gene TRBJ1-6, with a tentative D call TRBD1 (6 bases). Germline values: CDR1 SGHTA, CDR2 FQGNSA. V lost 0 bases and J lost 10, with 10 bases in between. The CDR3 sequence is 14 residues long. The CDR3 coding sequence is TGTGCCAGCAGCTTAGCTCAGGGGCGATCACCCCTCCACTTT. This sequence encodes CASSLAQGRSPLHF. The complete variable domain, with remaining parts taken from reference TRBV7-2 and TRBJ1-6, reads GAGVSQSPSNKVTEKGKDVELRCDPISGHTALYWYRQSLGQGLEFLIYFQGNSAPDKSGLPSDRFSAERTGGSVSTLTIQRTQQEDSAVYLCASSLAQGRSPLHFGNGTRLTVT.

The V call is TRBV15, the J call TRBJ2-6; D is possibly TRBD1 (5 bases). Germline V gene sequence: CDR1 LNHNV, CDR2 YYDKDF (reference sequence). The CDR3 totals 13 residues. V gave up 6 bases and J gave up 10 bases, with 13 bases separating them. This CDR3 is CATSKETANVLTF. CDR3 DNA sequence: TGTGCCACCAGTAAGGAGACAGCTAACGTCCTGACTTTC.

Worth noting for this clonotype: It is likely a read error, because the conserved phenylalanine at the end of the CDR3 is missing. Because the CDR3's place on the DNA is in doubt, the DNA is left out and the CDR3 is given as listed by TCRdb. The chain recombines TRBV29-1 with TRBJ1-1. Germline lookup yields CDR1 SQVTM and CDR2 ANQGSEA. Inclusive of both ends, the CDR3 amounts to 10 amino acids. The CDR3 reads CSVGFGGSNY.

This clonotype has only a few counts. The chain is built from TRBV10-3 and TRBJ2-7; 11 bases are a match to TRBD1. Germline CDR1 is ENHRY and CDR2 is SYGVKD. Trimming cost V 6 bases and J 5 bases; bases outside gene matches: 3. The CDR3 totals 13 residues. The CDR3 nucleotides are TGTGCCATCAGGGACAGGGGGCGGAACGAGCAGTACTTC. Amino acids: CAIRDRGRNEQYF.

The chain carries TRBV25-1 and TRBJ1-4; 7 positions match TRBD1. The CDR3 sequence is 15 residues long. Germline V gene data show CDR1 as MGHDK and CDR2 as SYGVNS. The ends lost 6 bases at V and 0 bases at J; junction bases unmatched: 4. The CDR3 spells CASSWDRATNEKLFF. In DNA, the CDR3 is TGTGCCAGCAGCTGGGACAGAGCAACTAATGAAAAACTGTTTTTT.

Details on this clonotype: Just one base apart from a much larger clone, this may be a read error. This sequence joins TRBV5-1 and TRBJ2-5; D possibly corresponds to TRBD2 (7 bases). The CDR3 loop spans 11 amino acids. Trimming shortened V by 10 bases and J by 7 bases, and 14 bases separated the two germline ends. Germline loops: CDR1 SGHRS, CDR2 YFSETQ. CDR3 DNA: TGCGCCGCCAAAAGGGGGGGGACCCAGTACTTC. Translation gives CAAKRGGTQYF.

This clonotype was picked up many times. V and J are TRBV7-2 and TRBJ1-5; 8 nucleotides align to TRBD1. From germline, CDR1 is SGHTA and CDR2 FQGNSA. V dropped 4 bases and J dropped 2; count of bases not matched to a gene: 1. CDR3 length: 14 amino acids. The CDR3 sequence: CASSWGQGNQPQHF. DNA for the CDR3: TGTGCCAGCAGCTGGGGACAGGGCAATCAGCCCCAGCATTTT.

Points on this clonotype: With a much larger clone just one base away, this may be a read error. The chain's CDR3 is CDSSEYRLSNQPQHF. CDR3 nucleotide sequence: TGTGACAGCAGTGAATACAGACTTAGCAATCAGCCCCAGCATTTT. The chain combines TRBV2 with TRBJ1-5; no firm D call. Germline V lookup: CDR1 SNHLY, CDR2 FYNNEI. This CDR3 region has 15 residues.

At least ten counts were recorded for this clonotype. This chain connects TRBV24-1 to TRBJ1-2; D gene ambiguous. Per the germline V gene, CDR1 is KGHDR and CDR2 is SFDVKD. This CDR3 is 13 amino acids long. Trimming removed 1 base at V and 4 bases at J, with 6 bases between. CDR3 bases: TGTGCCACCAGTGATTTTACCGGCTATGGCTACACCTTC. It encodes CATSDFTGYGYTF.

This chain uses TRBV9 with TRBJ1-1, with D possibly matching TRBD1 (6 bases). Trimming cost V 4 bases and J 4 bases, with 14 bases left between them. CDR3 length: 14 amino acids. Germline V gives CDR1 SGDLS, CDR2 YYNGEE. In DNA, the CDR3 is TGTGCCAGCAGCATCGCAGGGGAGGGCACTGAAGCTTTCTTT. Translation gives CASSIAGEGTEAFF. The variable domain in full, with the rest retrieved from reference TRBV9 and TRBJ1-1, is DSGVTQTPKHLITATGQRVTLRCSPRSGDLSVYWYQQSLDQGLQFLIQYYNGEERAKGNILERFSAQQFPDLHSELNLSSLELGDSALYFCASSIAGEGTEAFFGQGTRLTVV.

The chain combines TRBV7-9 with TRBJ2-7; a possible D gene is TRBD2 (5 bases). CDR3 size: 14 residues. Between the trimmed V and J ends, which lost 7 bases and 5 bases, there was a span of 18 bases. The V gene's germline CDR1 is SEHNR and CDR2 FQNEAQ (reference sequence). The CDR3 is CASKPGQAGDEQYF. The CDR3 bases are TGTGCCAGCAAACCCGGCCAGGCCGGGGACGAGCAGTACTTC.

CDR3 region: CASSLVGYNEQFF. The CDR3 region has the DNA TGTGCCAGCAGCTTAGTAGGTTACAATGAGCAGTTCTTC. The genes are TRBV4-2 and TRBJ2-1, with no clear D. This CDR3 spans 13 amino acids. Trimming cost V 5 bases and J 4 bases, with 9 bases left between them. Looked up from germline, CDR1 is LGHNA and CDR2 is YNFKEQ.

On this clonotype: A read error may account for a junction end that differs from germline. CDR3: CASSLSGVQPRHF. CDR3 bases: TGCGCCAGCAGCTTGAGCGGGGTTCAGCCCCGGCATTTT. The chain employs TRBV5-1 and TRBJ1-5, with unresolved D. Germline assignment: CDR1 SGHRS and CDR2 YFSETQ. This CDR3 has 13 residues.

As regards this clonotype: Since a much larger clone is just one base distant, this may be a read error. V is TRBV29-1 and J is TRBJ2-7; possibly TRBD1 for D (6 bases). CDR1 is SQVTM, CDR2 ANQGSEA, per germline. The CDR3 has 13 amino acids. Here the CDR3 DNA reads TGCAGCGTTGTGACAGGCCACTCCCACGAGCAGTACTTC. This codes for CSVVTGHSHEQYF.

This clonotype was counted ten times or more. The rearrangement uses TRBV7-8 and TRBJ1-1; no clear D gene. CDR1 and CDR2 (germline): SGHVS, FQNEAQ. The CDR3 sequence is 15 residues long. The V and J ends lost 5 bases and 3 bases respectively, with 16 bases between them. This CDR3 reads CASSLTRIGDTEAFF. The CDR3 DNA is TGTGCCAGCAGCCTCACCAGGATCGGAGACACTGAAGCTTTCTTT.

The chain has TRBV7-3 and TRBJ2-7; tentative D call: TRBD1 (6 bases). This CDR3 has 14 amino acids. From germline, CDR1 is SGHTA and CDR2 FQGTGA. The V end was cut by 6 bases, the J end by 6 bases, with 18 bases between. In DNA form, the CDR3 reads TGTGCCAGCAGTGAAGTTGGGGGCGAAGCCGAGCAGTACTTC. This translates into CASSEVGGEAEQYF. The variable domain in full, with the rest retrieved from reference TRBV7-3 and TRBJ2-7, is GAGVSQTPSNKVTEKGKYVELRCDPISGHTALYWYRQSLGQGPEFLIYFQGTGAADDSGLPNDRFFAVRPEGSVSTLKIQRTERGDSAVYLCASSEVGGEAEQYFGPGTRLTVT.

The chain employs TRBV15 and TRBJ1-6; maybe TRBD1 (5 bases). Germline-derived CDR1 and CDR2 are LNHNV and YYDKDF (reference sequence). The CDR3 length is 14 residues. The V end lost 11 bases, the J end lost 10 bases, and 21 bases lay between the germline ends. The CDR3 loop is CAPKMTGRASPLHF. The DNA for the CDR3 is TGTGCCCCCAAGATGACGGGACGGGCCTCACCCCTCCACTTT.

In the case of this clonotype: A read error is possible here, since a much larger clone lies one base away. V gene TRBV7-2 combines with J gene TRBJ1-2, with D maybe TRBD1 (6 bases). The V gene lost 5 bases and the J gene lost 6 bases, with 16 bases spanning the gap. The CDR3 is made up of 14 amino acids. Germline values: CDR1 SGHTA, CDR2 FQGNSA. Here the CDR3 reads CASSPGAGYHGYTF. The CDR3 DNA reads TGTGCCAGCAGCCCAGGGGCCGGCTACCATGGCTACACCTTC.

This clonotype appeared a few times. This chain links TRBV9 with TRBJ1-2, with D hard to call. From germline, CDR1 is SGDLS and CDR2 YYNGEE. This CDR3 has 15 amino acids. V shed 3 bases and J shed 5 bases, with 17 bases lying between them. The CDR3 here is CASSADSVLGYGYTF. The DNA for the CDR3 is TGTGCCAGCAGCGCTGACTCCGTGTTAGGGTATGGCTACACCTTC.

This chain uses TRBV10-3 with TRBJ1-2; a possible D gene is TRBD1 (5 bases). CDR3 length: 14 amino acids. With 3 bases removed from V and 2 bases from J, the gap between germline ends came to 10 bases. Germline V lookup: CDR1 ENHRY, CDR2 SYGVKD. The CDR3 nucleotides read TGTGCCATCAGTGAACGGCAGGGAAACTATGGCTACACCTTC. This encodes CAISERQGNYGYTF.

This clonotype was detected many times. The V and J genes are TRBV20-1 and TRBJ2-5; TRBD2 matches 8 bases. The CDR3 is 12 amino acids. Looked up from germline, CDR1 is DFQATT and CDR2 is SNEGSKA (reference sequence). Losses at the gene ends were 7 bases for V and 7 bases for J; bases not matched to a gene: 8. The chain's CDR3 is CSGSSGSGTQYF. DNA for the CDR3: TGCAGTGGAAGCAGCGGGAGCGGGACCCAGTACTTC.

This chain joins TRBV6-1 and TRBJ2-7; D not certain. CDR1 MNHNS and CDR2 SASEGT come from the germline V gene. Trimming shortened V by 5 bases and J by 1 base, and 6 bases separated the two germline ends. The length of the CDR3 is 12 residues. This chain's CDR3 is CASSKGSYEQYF. As DNA, the CDR3 is TGTGCCAGCAGTAAGGGATCCTACGAGCAGTACTTC.

This clonotype has more than one count but fewer than ten. The chain employs TRBV5-1 and TRBJ1-4; D is unclear. Germline-derived CDR1 and CDR2 are SGHRS and YFSETQ. This CDR3 region has 15 residues. V was cut by 0 bases and J by 2 bases, with 8 bases left in between. The CDR3 sequence is CASSLVTGTNEKLFF. Written as DNA, the CDR3 is TGCGCCAGCAGCTTGGTTACGGGCACTAATGAAAAACTGTTTTTT.

There are many counts of this clonotype. V usage is TRBV15 and J usage is TRBJ1-6; D not resolved. The CDR3 runs 15 residues. Germline V gives CDR1 LNHNV, CDR2 YYDKDF (reference sequence). V lost 5 bases to trimming and J lost 7 bases, with 15 bases between them. The CDR3 spells CATSEGGLGNSPLHF. The CDR3 bases are TGTGCCACCAGCGAAGGCGGACTGGGGAATTCACCCCTCCACTTT.